This T cell receptor (beta chain) was recorded in a study of high-grade serous ovarian cancer treatment subgroups. Study-level information: Each sample yielded on average roughly 8,200 unique TCR beta rearrangements from around 14,000 reads. Whole-study results and caveats: Spatial context was lost because tumors were sequenced in bulk. Repertoire analysis covered CDR3 alone, not CDR1 or CDR2. TCR relatedness rose with neoantigen level and trended with mutation load.

Germline CDR1 is SGHVS and CDR2 is FQNEAQ. CDR3 length: 15 amino acids. V trimming: 4 bases; J trimming: 6 bases; junction bases outside the gene matches: 10. Method: immunoSEQ multiplex PCR; TCRdb's copy keeps in-frame clones and lacks some. The table has approximately 15,000 clones, roughly 70% seen once. Tumor samples were taken before definitive surgery or chemotherapy. As to this clone: What it binds is not known.

This rearrangement joins TRBV7-8 to TRBJ2-7, with 9 bases fitting TRBD2. The source is a human donor with high-grade serous ovarian cancer. The specimen was tumor tissue. The CDR3 nucleotides are TGTGCCAGCAGCTATTCAGCGGGGGGCAGGCCCGAGCAGTACTTC. It codes for CASSYSAGGRPEQYF.